The entry that follows covers one TCR beta chain sequence. The antigen remains unidentified. The data stem from a study of cytomegalovirus exposure and HLA in healthy donors. Study-wide points: A link between a missense DCLRE1C variant and TCR beta V- and J-gene trimming emerged from a later analysis. V segments that were indistinguishable, TRBV6-2 and TRBV6-3 among them, were omitted from analysis.

Unrecorded immune exposures were likely, despite nominal health at sampling. From germline, CDR1 is SGHNT and CDR2 YYREEE (reference sequence). Trimming shortened V by 1 base and J by 3 bases, and 14 bases separated the two germline ends. The CDR3 extends over 15 amino acids. PCR involved 60 Vbeta and 13 Jbeta primers. Generated by immunoSEQ multiplex PCR, the TCRdb table keeps only in-frame clones and is missing some. The sample has 120,000 or so clones; 83% are singletons. This TCR was recovered from a man younger than 35 in good health and CMV-seropositive. The sample comprised PBMCs. The V and J genes are TRBV5-4 and TRBJ2-7, with D possibly being TRBD2 (5 bases). CDR3 DNA: TGTGCCAGCAGCTTGAACCGTGGGAGTTTCTACGAGCAGTACTTC. Encoded protein: CASSLNRGSFYEQYF.